Detailed here is one TCR beta chain. These data come from a study of blood T cell repertoires in COVID-19. The wider study: The study drew acute and convalescent COVID-19 samples from the United States, Italy and Spain. T cells, B-cell-depleted T cells, or PBMCs supplied cDNA or gDNA.

Authors' analysis steps: Estimates of nucleated cell counts were drawn from the amplification of reference gene primers. This table comes from immunoSEQ multiplex PCR, and its TCRdb copy is limited to in-frame clones, with some not included. V, J and clone size reflect that table, while D and trimming were determined from the DNA. In the table there are more than 85,000 clones, around 85% of which are singletons. The CDR3 consists of 13 residues. Germline V gene lookup returns CDR1 GTSNPN and CDR2 SVGIG (reference sequence). Losses at the gene ends were 1 base for V and 5 bases for J; bases not matched to a gene: 2.

The V gene is TRBV30, the J gene TRBJ2-3; 8 bases align to TRBD2. Sequencing input: peripheral blood. This TCR was recovered from a woman aged 55-75 years with acute or convalescent COVID-19. The CDR3 DNA follows: TGTGCCTGGAGTGCGGGGGGGCGAGATACGCAGTATTTT. Amino acids: CAWSAGGRDTQYF. The variable domain in full, completed from reference TRBV30 and TRBJ2-3, reads SQTIHQWPATLVQPVGSPLSLECTVEGTSNPNLYWYRQAAGRGLQLLFYSVGIGQISSEVPQNLSASRPQDRQFILSSKKLLLSDSGFYLCAWSAGGRDTQYFGPGTRLTVL.